This entry lists 9 T cell receptor beta chains sequenced from one sample in a study of T-cell memory formation after mild COVID-19. Each CDR3 protein gets one entry after TCRdb re-called the 5' RACE reads with MiXCR. Of over 500,000 distinct CDR3 sequences in the sample, 17% were seen once. Sequencing used PBMCs or a T cell subset sorted from them (not recorded which). The receptors originated from an adult woman who had mild COVID-19 (a few samples of this study predate the infection). Cell type and time point are not known.

This clonotype occurred a few times. V usage is TRBV7-3 and J usage is TRBJ1-1; no clear D gene. Germline assignment: CDR1 SGHTA and CDR2 FQGTGA. The CDR3 totals 13 residues. Between the trimmed V and J ends, which lost 4 bases and 2 bases, there was a span of 8 bases. The CDR3 DNA is TGTGCCAGCAGCTCAGATAGCAACACTGAAGCTTTCTTT. Translating gives CASSSDSNTEAFF.

This clonotype has only a few counts. V usage is TRBV9 and J usage is TRBJ2-7, with D perhaps assigned TRBD1 or TRBD2 (5 bases each). CDR3 length equals 15 residues. Germline V CDR1 and CDR2: SGDLS, YYNGEE. V lost 0 bases, J lost 7 bases, and 17 bases lay in between. The CDR3, as DNA: TGTGCCAGCAGCGTAGGAGGGACCCCCGGTTTAGAGCAGTACTTC. Its protein product is CASSVGGTPGLEQYF.

A few counts support this clonotype. The CDR3: CASSPENNQPQHF. The CDR3, as DNA: TGTGCCAGCTCACCAGAAAACAATCAGCCCCAGCATTTT. The chain carries TRBV18 and TRBJ1-5; D uncertain. Per germline, CDR1 KGHSH and CDR2 LQKENI. The CDR3 runs to 13 residues. Trimming took off 2 bases at V and 3 bases at J, with 5 bases between the two ends.

The chain links TRBV30 to TRBJ2-3, with a possible D match to TRBD1 (5 bases). The CDR3 extends over 12 amino acids. Trimming left V 4 bases short and J 1 base short, with 6 bases between. The germline V gene encodes CDR1 GTSNPN and CDR2 SVGIG (reference sequence). The CDR3 reads CAWTRGTDTQYF. Here the CDR3 DNA reads TGTGCCTGGACCAGGGGCACAGATACGCAGTATTTT.

This clonotype has a handful of counts. The V call is TRBV11-3, the J call TRBJ2-1; D call uncertain. The V and J ends lost 1 base and 0 bases respectively, with 13 bases between them. This CDR3 spans 17 amino acids. The V gene's germline CDR1 is SGHNT and CDR2 YENEEA. For the CDR3, the DNA is TGTGCCAGCAGCTTAGGCTCCCCGTACGGCTCCTACAATGAGCAGTTCTTC. This codes for CASSLGSPYGSYNEQFF.

This clonotype was observed many times. CDR3 DNA: TGTGCCAGCAGCCGTGTCGGCCGGGAGCAGTACTTC. Its protein is CASSRVGREQYF. The rearrangement uses TRBV12-3 or TRBV12-4 and TRBJ2-7, with D hard to call. This CDR3 contains 12 residues. Deletions cut 6 bases from V and 7 bases from J, with 13 bases between.

The chain combines TRBV7-9 with TRBJ2-1; 8 bases match TRBD2. The CDR3 runs 15 residues. Germline V CDR1 and CDR2: SEHNR, FQNEAQ (reference sequence). J was trimmed by 3 bases and V by 5 bases; bases with no gene match: 6. The chain's CDR3 is CASSPGGRYYNEQFF. CDR3 sequence (DNA): TGTGCCAGCAGCCCCGGCGGGAGGTACTACAATGAGCAGTTCTTC.

This clonotype was picked up a small number of times. The chain uses TRBV7-9 and TRBJ2-1, with D unclear. The V gene lost 5 bases and the J gene lost 9 bases, with 14 bases spanning the gap. The CDR3 runs to 13 residues. The germline V gene has CDR1 SEHNR and CDR2 FQNEAQ (reference sequence). CDR3 sequence reads: CASSTRHGGEQFF. The CDR3 DNA is TGTGCCAGCAGCACACGCCATGGTGGTGAGCAGTTCTTC.

There are a few counts of this clonotype. A read error is possible here, since a much larger clone lies one base away. The chain joins TRBV15 to TRBJ2-5; D remains ambiguous. The CDR3 consists of 12 residues. Germline CDR1 is LNHNV and CDR2 is YYDKDF (reference sequence). Trimming removed 3 bases at V and 0 bases at J, with 2 bases between. This CDR3 reads CATSRHQETQYF. For the CDR3, the DNA is TGTGCCACCAGCAGGCACCAAGAGACCCAGTACTTC.